These T cell receptor beta chains were read from a single sample in a study of shared clonotypes between healthy human individuals. Here immunoSEQ multiplex PCR was the method, and the copy in TCRdb shows in-frame clones only, minus some. This table has 2.3 million or so clones, 90% to 95% appearing once. The sequenced sample was naive CD4+ T cells from PBMCs. The receptors derive from a man aged 18 to 30 in good health. Some clones in this sample may be carry-over from other donors' samples. CDR3s include the opening cysteine and the closing phenylalanine or tryptophan. The D gene is left open where the match is weak.

d_call	v_call	j_call	cdr3_aa
.	TRBV11-2	TRBJ1-2	CASSFSGQTNYGYTF
TRBD2	TRBV4-2	TRBJ2-2	CASSRALAGGGGELFF
.	TRBV5-1	TRBJ2-3	CASPLPALPSTDTQYF
.	TRBV9	TRBJ2-2	CASSPPLGRRGRTGELFF
.	TRBV28	TRBJ1-4	CASSSFSPATNEKLFF
.	TRBV29-1	TRBJ2-7	CSVRKGSGSSSYEQYF
.	TRBV28	TRBJ2-7	CASSDFGRGQYEQYF
.	TRBV6-6	TRBJ1-5	CASSEIGQPQHF
TRBD1	TRBV5-1	TRBJ2-2	CASSLETGSFTGELFF
TRBD1	TRBV30	TRBJ2-7	CAWRTGGPYEQYF
.	TRBV6-5	TRBJ2-1	CASSHGASEGAWQFF
.	TRBV9	TRBJ2-1	CASSIGPPDEQFF
TRBD1	TRBV11-3	TRBJ2-1	CASSSSPGTGPYNEQFF
TRBD1	TRBV4-1	TRBJ1-2	CASSQGDRGNYGYTF
.	TRBV7-7	TRBJ2-1	CASSLANSYNEQFF
.	TRBV7-3	TRBJ2-2	CASRTDRDRTPGSSNTGELFF
.	TRBV5-1	TRBJ2-5	CASSSLQVSAGTQYF
TRBD2	TRBV5-4	TRBJ2-1	CASSYGTSGRDEQFF
.	TRBV2	TRBJ2-7	CASSAPSANEQYF
TRBD1	TRBV2	TRBJ2-7	CASSGRTGGYEQYF